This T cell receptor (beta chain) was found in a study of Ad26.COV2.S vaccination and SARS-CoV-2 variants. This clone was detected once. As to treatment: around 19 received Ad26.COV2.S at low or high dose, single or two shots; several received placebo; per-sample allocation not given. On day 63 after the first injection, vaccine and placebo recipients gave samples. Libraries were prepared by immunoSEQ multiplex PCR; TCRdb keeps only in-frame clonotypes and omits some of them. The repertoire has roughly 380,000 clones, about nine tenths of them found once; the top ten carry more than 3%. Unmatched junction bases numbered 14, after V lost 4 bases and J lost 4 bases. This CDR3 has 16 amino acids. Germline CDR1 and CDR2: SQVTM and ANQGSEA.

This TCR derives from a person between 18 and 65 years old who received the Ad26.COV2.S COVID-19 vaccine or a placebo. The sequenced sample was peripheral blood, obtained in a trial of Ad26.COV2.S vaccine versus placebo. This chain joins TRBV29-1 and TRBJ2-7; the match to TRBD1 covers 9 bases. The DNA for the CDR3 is TGCAGCGTTGTAAGTCGCCGGACAGGGGATTCATACGAGCAGTACTTC. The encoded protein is CSVVSRRTGDSYEQYF.